Shown below are 20 T cell receptor beta chains from a single sample sequenced in a study of shared clonotypes between healthy human individuals. Repertoires were generated with immunoSEQ multiplex PCR, while TCRdb's copy carries only in-frame clones and drops some. Here the sample spans about 560,000 clones, roughly four fifths being singletons. The material sequenced was PBMCs. All receptors come from a woman between 40 and 55 years old in good health. Some clones in this sample may be carry-over from other donors' samples.

Note on this clone: Mismatch with germline at one junction end may stem from a read error. CDR3 coding DNA: TGTGCTAGCAGCTCAGCCCCTTCTAGCGGGATCGGGGAGCTGTTTTTT. Translation: CASSSAPSSGIGELFF. The J gene is TRBJ2-2, the V gene TRBV7-7, with 9 bases aligning to TRBD2. The germline V gene encodes CDR1 SSHAT and CDR2 FNYEAQ (reference sequence). The CDR3 extends over 16 amino acids.

Worth noting for this clone: In the same sample, other DNA sequences code for this CDR3. The chain carries TRBV11-2 and TRBJ2-7; D might be TRBD1 (6 bases). V lost 5 bases to trimming and J lost 4 bases, with 15 bases between them. Germline-derived CDR1 and CDR2 are SGHAT and FQNNGV. The CDR3 spans 14 residues. The CDR3 DNA reads as TGTGCCAGCAGCCCAGGGGTCGGGATTTACGAGCAGTACTTC. This sequence encodes CASSPGVGIYEQYF.

V is TRBV14 and J is TRBJ2-5, with 9 bases identical to TRBD2. Germline V gene sequence: CDR1 SGHDN, CDR2 FVKESK. There are 14 residues in the CDR3. The junction had 5 bases not matched to a gene; V was cut back by 4 bases and J by 5 bases. The DNA for the CDR3 is TGTGCCAGCAGCCGAGCGGGAGGTTGGGAGACCCAGTACTTC. It translates to CASSRAGGWETQYF.

The V and J genes are TRBV7-2 and TRBJ2-1, with 11 bases fitting TRBD2. This CDR3 has 15 residues. Losses at the gene ends were 5 bases for V and 6 bases for J; bases not matched to a gene: 6. Germline loops: CDR1 SGHTA, CDR2 FQGNSA. CDR3 region: CASSLTSGRFNEQFF. CDR3 nucleotides: TGTGCCAGCAGCCTAACTAGCGGGAGATTCAATGAGCAGTTCTTC. The full variable domain, rest sourced from reference TRBV7-2 and TRBJ2-1, is GAGVSQSPSNKVTEKGKDVELRCDPISGHTALYWYRQSLGQGLEFLIYFQGNSAPDKSGLPSDRFSAERTGGSVSTLTIQRTQQEDSAVYLCASSLTSGRFNEQFFGPGTRLTVL.

This clone was counted once. This CDR3 is CASSEEGQGGNTIYF. The CDR3 nucleotides read TGTGCCAGCAGTGAAGAGGGGCAGGGTGGAAACACCATATATTTT. The chain couples TRBV2 to TRBJ1-3, with TRBD1 as a possible D gene (5 bases). This CDR3 has 15 amino acids. Trimming took off 1 base at V and 3 bases at J, with 10 bases between the two ends. CDR1 SNHLY and CDR2 FYNNEI come from the germline V gene.

V is TRBV27 and J is TRBJ1-5; D perhaps matches TRBD1 (6 bases). V lost 5 bases and J 0 bases, leaving 14 bases between the germline ends. The length of the CDR3 is 16 residues. Germline V CDR1 and CDR2: MNHEY, SMNVEV (reference sequence). The CDR3 loop is CASSATGTHSNQPQHF. The CDR3 DNA sequence: TGTGCCAGCAGTGCGACAGGAACCCATAGCAATCAGCCCCAGCATTTT.

This clone has just a few counts. This chain links TRBV4-2 with TRBJ1-2; 7 nucleotides agree with TRBD1. Germline V lookup: CDR1 LGHNA, CDR2 YNFKEQ. V shed 1 base and J 6 bases; nucleotides not matched to a gene: 11. This CDR3 is 16 amino acids long. For the CDR3, the DNA is TGTGCCAGCAGCCAAGCCATCGTGACAGGGTGGGATGGCTACACCTTC. Amino acids: CASSQAIVTGWDGYTF.

The chain recombines TRBV2 with TRBJ2-3, with 9 nucleotides matching TRBD1. The CDR3 is made up of 15 amino acids. The V and J ends lost 6 bases and 4 bases, in that order; junction bases with no gene match: 8. Germline CDR1 and CDR2: SNHLY and FYNNEI. CDR3 bases: TGTGCCAGCAGCAATAGACAGGGGGGCGCAGATACGCAGTATTTT. Translating gives CASSNRQGGADTQYF.

This sequence joins TRBV6-6 and TRBJ2-7; TRBD1 aligns across 9 bases. The CDR3 sequence is 16 residues long. CDR1 MNHNY and CDR2 SVGAGI come from the germline V gene (reference sequence). V trimming: 3 bases; J trimming: 5 bases; junction bases outside the gene matches: 11. The chain's CDR3 is CASSYPPGTGKNEQYF. The CDR3 coding sequence is TGTGCCAGCAGTTATCCACCCGGGACAGGGAAAAACGAGCAGTACTTC.

The V gene is TRBV18, the J gene TRBJ2-5; D is perhaps TRBD2 (6 bases). The assigned J gene may be wrong: the sequence end matches TRBJ2-7 better. Germline CDR1 reads KGHSH; CDR2 reads LQKENI. There are 17 residues in the CDR3. CDR3: CASSPRRGAGLTYEQYF. As DNA, the CDR3 is TGTGCCAGCTCACCACGACGAGGCGCGGGGCTAACCTACGAGCAGTACTTC.

This clone was seen a few times. This chain connects TRBV11-3 to TRBJ2-3, with D unresolved. The V gene's germline CDR1 is SGHNT and CDR2 YENEEA. This CDR3 is built from 13 residues. V was clipped by 4 bases and J by 0 bases, with 5 bases between them. The CDR3 region is CASSSGSTDTQYF. CDR3 DNA sequence: TGTGCCAGCAGCTCCGGGAGCACAGATACGCAGTATTTT.

V and J are TRBV25-1 and TRBJ2-1; 12 bases align to TRBD1. CDR1 is MGHDK, CDR2 SYGVNS, per germline. Trimming took 5 bases from V and 9 from J; bases not matched to a gene: 8. The CDR3 has 15 amino acids. The CDR3 is CASSPPGQGAREQFF. The CDR3, as DNA: TGTGCCAGCAGTCCGCCGGGACAGGGGGCTCGTGAGCAGTTCTTC.

This clone was picked up a small number of times. The chain is built from TRBV5-1 and TRBJ2-2; 11 bases align to TRBD2. V shed 4 bases, J shed 5 bases, and the junction held 4 bases outside the gene matches. The germline gives CDR1 SGHRS, CDR2 YFSETQ. The length of the CDR3 is 15 residues. The CDR3 DNA sequence: TGCGCCAGCAGCGAACTAGCGGGAGTTACCGGGGAGCTGTTTTTT. It yields the protein CASSELAGVTGELFF.

This rearrangement joins TRBV18 to TRBJ2-7, with D possibly TRBD1 on 5 matching bases. CDR3 length: 14 residues. The V end was cut by 2 bases, the J end by 6 bases, with 14 bases between. CDR1 and CDR2 (germline): KGHSH, LQKENI. The CDR3: CASSPSESGREQYF. CDR3 in DNA: TGTGCCAGCTCACCATCTGAATCAGGGCGCGAGCAGTACTTC. The full variable domain, completed using reference TRBV18 and TRBJ2-7, is NAGVMQNPRHLVRRRGQEARLRCSPMKGHSHVYWYRQLPEEGLKFMVYLQKENIIDESGMPKERFSAEFPKEGPSILRIQQVVRGDSAAYFCASSPSESGREQYFGPGTRLTVT.

The chain's CDR3 is CASSYQNRGGVSGNTIYF. CDR3 sequence (DNA): TGCGCCAGCAGCTACCAAAACCGTGGCGGGGTCTCTGGAAACACCATATATTTT. J is TRBJ1-3 and V is TRBV4-1, with D unclear. Trimming left V 5 bases short and J 0 bases short, with 20 bases between. This CDR3 spans 18 amino acids. The V gene's germline CDR1 is MGHRA and CDR2 YSYEKL.

This chain links TRBV5-1 with TRBJ1-2; D is undetermined. This CDR3 is built from 14 residues. The germline V and J ends were trimmed by 1 base and 7 bases, with 14 bases remaining between them. Germline CDR1 SGHRS, CDR2 YFSETQ. CDR3: CASSLRQDGGGYTF. In nucleotides, the CDR3 is TGCGCCAGCAGCTTGCGGCAGGATGGCGGTGGCTACACCTTC.

The rearrangement uses TRBV6-1 and TRBJ1-1; no clear D gene. Germline V gives CDR1 MNHNS, CDR2 SASEGT. Deletions cut 5 bases from V and 1 base from J, with 8 bases between. This CDR3 has 13 residues. CDR3 DNA sequence: TGTGCCAGCAGTATTCAGCCGAACACTGAAGCTTTCTTT. Amino acids: CASSIQPNTEAFF.

The chain carries TRBV7-9 and TRBJ2-5; 9 nucleotides align to TRBD1. The V gene end was trimmed by 1 base and the J gene end by 4 bases; junction bases not matched to a gene: 4. There are 15 residues in the CDR3. The germline gives CDR1 SEHNR, CDR2 FQNEAQ (reference sequence). The CDR3 DNA sequence: TGTGCCAGCAGCTTAGGGACAGGGGAGGGAGAGACCCAGTACTTC. It yields the protein CASSLGTGEGETQYF.

The rearrangement uses TRBV4-2 and TRBJ2-7, with no clear D. CDR1 is LGHNA and CDR2 is YNFKEQ in the germline V gene. The CDR3 extends over 14 amino acids. V dropped 3 bases and J dropped 3 bases, with 12 bases sitting between them. The CDR3 nucleotides read TGTGCCAGCAGCCACCTTGGACCCGGCTACGAGCAGTACTTC. This codes for CASSHLGPGYEQYF.

V usage is TRBV28 and J usage is TRBJ2-5; D ambiguous. Germline values: CDR1 MDHEN, CDR2 SYDVKM. The CDR3 consists of 12 residues. The V end was cut by 3 bases, the J end by 5 bases, with 7 bases between. Here the CDR3 reads CASSFVGETQYF. The CDR3 DNA reads as TGTGCCAGCAGTTTTGTGGGTGAGACCCAGTACTTC.